The 17 T cell receptor beta chains given below trace back to one sample, sequenced in a study of blood T cells in healthy people across ages. Then a second PCR, running about 6 to 12 cycles, was carried out with a sample-barcoded 5' primer and a J-beta primer mix. One entry per CDR3 protein results from TCRdb running MiXCR on the 5' RACE reads. This table has approximately 2,000,000 distinct CDR3 sequences, about two fifths appearing once. Sample: blood. The origin of the receptors is a human donor in good health.

There are many counts of this clonotype. The chain uses TRBV9 and TRBJ2-5; D gene unclear. Germline loops: CDR1 SGDLS, CDR2 YYNGEE. The V end was cut by 0 bases, the J end by 1 base, with 7 bases between. The CDR3 has 14 amino acids. The CDR3 DNA sequence: TGTGCCAGCAGCGTAGCAGGCAGCCAAGAGACCCAGTACTTC. Translated: CASSVAGSQETQYF.

The CDR3 loop reads CATSDYGGSTYF. The DNA for the CDR3 is TGTGCCACCAGTGATTACGGGGGCTCCACGTACTTC. The chain employs TRBV24-1 and TRBJ2-5; perhaps D is TRBD1 or TRBD2 (6 bases each). The CDR3 runs to 12 residues. CDR1 is KGHDR and CDR2 is SFDVKD in the germline V gene. Trimming stripped 2 bases from V and 13 bases from J, with 13 bases between.

The rearrangement joins TRBV13 to TRBJ2-4; TRBD1 might be the D (5 bases). The DNA end lines up better with TRBJ2-7; the J call may be wrong. From germline, CDR1 is PRHDT and CDR2 FYEKMQ (reference sequence). CDR3 length: 15 residues. The CDR3 sequence is CASSLRGRVVHEQYF. CDR3 in DNA: TGTGCCAGCAGCTTACGTGGCAGGGTGGTCCACGAGCAGTACTTC.

This clonotype has a handful of counts. The V call is TRBV27, the J call TRBJ1-2, with D tentatively TRBD1 (6 bases). V shed 7 bases and J shed 3 bases, with 21 bases lying between them. Germline V gene data show CDR1 as MNHEY and CDR2 as SMNVEV (reference sequence). This CDR3 region has 16 residues. As DNA, the CDR3 is TGTGCCAGCACAGGGGAAGTAAGCCCTTTTGACTATGGCTACACCTTC. This codes for CASTGEVSPFDYGYTF.

The chain recombines TRBV10-3 with TRBJ2-3, with 7 bases lining up with TRBD2. There are 16 residues in the CDR3. Germline CDR1 ENHRY, CDR2 SYGVKD. V lost 0 bases, J lost 3 bases, and 6 bases stayed unmatched. For the CDR3, the DNA is TGTGCCATCAGTGAGTCCGTCGGAGCGGGGACAGATACGCAGTATTTT. Translation: CAISESVGAGTDTQYF.

This chain's CDR3 is CASSFRGGRTINSPLHF. The CDR3, as DNA: TGTGCCAGCAGTTTCCGGGGGGGCAGGACGATCAATTCACCCCTCCACTTT. V is TRBV6-2 or TRBV6-3 and J is TRBJ1-6, with a weak D call TRBD1 (6 bases). CDR3 length: 17 amino acids. Per germline, CDR1 MNHEY and CDR2 SVGEGT. Trimming left V 4 bases short and J 7 bases short, with 20 bases between.

The chain uses TRBV20-1 and TRBJ2-1, with 9 bases that match TRBD2. Germline lookup yields CDR1 DFQATT and CDR2 SNEGSKA (reference sequence). There are 15 residues in the CDR3. Trimming removed 1 base from V and 1 base from J; junction bases left unmatched: 2. In DNA, the CDR3 is TGCAGTGCTAGAGGACTAGCGGTTTCCTACAATGAGCAGTTCTTC. Translated, it gives CSARGLAVSYNEQFF.

V gene TRBV7-9 combines with J gene TRBJ2-4, with D perhaps TRBD1 or TRBD2 (5 bases each). This CDR3 is built from 14 residues. Trimming removed 6 bases at V and 6 bases at J, with 15 bases between. CDR1 is SEHNR and CDR2 is FQNEAQ in the germline V gene (reference sequence). The CDR3 DNA follows: TGTGCCAGCAGAGCTTCCGGGGCCGGAAACATTCAGTACTTC. This encodes CASRASGAGNIQYF.

A single count supports this clonotype. This sequence joins TRBV7-2 and TRBJ2-7; 8 bases map to TRBD2. CDR3 size: 14 residues. The trim removed 0 bases at V and 4 bases at J, leaving 2 bases unmatched. From germline, CDR1 is SGHTA and CDR2 FQGNSA. The CDR3 coding sequence is TGTGCCAGCAGCTTAGCTACTAGCGGTTACGAGCAGTACTTC. Translation: CASSLATSGYEQYF.

This clonotype was picked up a small number of times. The chain is built from TRBV20-1 and TRBJ2-5; the match to TRBD2 covers 12 bases. This CDR3 is 14 amino acids long. V gave up 5 bases and J gave up 5 bases; unmatched junction bases: 6. Germline V gives CDR1 DFQATT, CDR2 SNEGSKA (reference sequence). CDR3 residues: CSASSGGDSETQYF. The CDR3 DNA reads TGCAGTGCTTCTAGCGGGGGGGACTCGGAGACCCAGTACTTC.

This clonotype was detected only once. The J gene is TRBJ2-3, the V gene TRBV5-1, with D unclear. There are 14 residues in the CDR3. In germline, CDR1 is SGHRS, CDR2 YFSETQ. Trimming took 1 base from V and 6 from J, leaving 12 bases between them. The CDR3 sequence: CASSLLNRVDTQYF. The CDR3 nucleotides read TGCGCCAGCAGCTTGTTAAATCGAGTTGATACGCAGTATTTT.

This chain uses TRBV28 with TRBJ1-4, with 9 bases that match TRBD1. Trimming at V came to 1 base and at J to 7 bases, leaving 7 bases not matched to a gene. Germline loops: CDR1 MDHEN, CDR2 SYDVKM. The CDR3 loop spans 16 amino acids. The CDR3: CASSLLPGQGSEKLFF. CDR3 DNA sequence: TGTGCCAGCAGTTTATTACCGGGACAGGGAAGTGAAAAACTGTTTTTT.

This clonotype turned up a few times. The gene calls are TRBV5-1 and TRBJ2-3, with 8 bases identical to TRBD2. With 2 bases clipped from V and 5 bases from J, the junction kept 7 bases outside the gene matches. The germline CDR1 and CDR2 sequences are SGHRS and YFSETQ. This CDR3 has 15 residues. This chain's CDR3 is CASSFNGGAVDTQYF. The CDR3 DNA reads as TGCGCCAGCAGCTTTAACGGGGGGGCCGTAGATACGCAGTATTTT.

The table lists this clonotype with a count of one. The DNA for the CDR3 is TGCAGCGTTGACGCTGTAGCGGAGACCCAGTACTTC. This encodes CSVDAVAETQYF. The chain employs TRBV29-1 and TRBJ2-5, with D possibly TRBD2 on 5 matching bases. V lost 3 bases and J lost 5, with 10 bases in between. This CDR3 is 12 amino acids long. Germline CDR1 reads SQVTM; CDR2 reads ANQGSEA.

The V gene is TRBV2, the J gene TRBJ1-2; 7 positions agree with TRBD1. There are 15 residues in the CDR3. CDR1 is SNHLY and CDR2 is FYNNEI in the germline V gene. Trimming at V came to 2 bases and at J to 7 bases, leaving 10 bases not matched to a gene. CDR3 bases: TGTGCCAGCAGTGAACAGGGGGAAGCCTCTAGTGGCTACACCTTC. It is translated as CASSEQGEASSGYTF.

The chain employs TRBV7-8 and TRBJ2-5; D is uncertain. The CDR3 contains 14 residues. V was clipped by 3 bases and J by 3 bases, with 11 bases between them. CDR1 is SGHVS, CDR2 FQNEAQ, per germline. The CDR3 protein is CASSLTPEEETQYF. CDR3 DNA sequence: TGTGCCAGCAGCTTGACCCCCGAGGAAGAGACCCAGTACTTC.

This clonotype was seen a handful of times. The V call is TRBV6-4, the J call TRBJ2-1; D might be TRBD1 or TRBD2, each matching 5 bases. V lost 8 bases, J lost 10 bases, and 18 bases lay in between. The CDR3 runs 13 residues. Germline values: CDR1 MRHNA, CDR2 SNTAGT. CDR3 nucleotide sequence: TGTGCCAGCTCTACTAGAGGGGCCAGAGAGCAGTTCTTC. This encodes CASSTRGAREQFF.